This T cell receptor beta chain was profiled in a study of regulatory T cells in long-lasting Graves disease. As to time point: newly diagnosed GD, antithyroid drugs for less than 3 months. The TCR library was made from RNA that had been extracted from PBMCs in TRIzol. EDTA tubes received approximately 9 milliliters of collected peripheral blood. HTBI primers from iRepertoire and Arm-PCR of CDR3 regions yielded the TCR beta libraries. TCRdb itself ran the multiplex PCR reads through MiXCR, one entry per CDR3 protein. Here the sample spans 200,000 to 250,000 distinct CDR3 sequences, 20% to 25% being singletons. With 6 bases removed from V and 3 bases from J, the gap between germline ends came to 12 bases. The CDR3 contains 13 residues. There are many counts of this clonotype. The target antigen is unknown. Findings and caveats of the study: TRBV28, TRBJ1-2 and TRBJ2-5 were favored in persistent disease.

The chain combines TRBV12-3 or TRBV12-4 with TRBJ2-7, with D possibly matching TRBD1 (5 bases). This TCR derives from a female donor with Graves disease. The material was peripheral blood mononuclear cells (PBMCs), obtained at new diagnosis, from a patient treated with antithyroid drugs. CDR3 residues: CASRDTLNYEQYF. For the CDR3, the DNA is TGTGCCAGCAGGGACACCCTCAACTACGAGCAGTACTTC.